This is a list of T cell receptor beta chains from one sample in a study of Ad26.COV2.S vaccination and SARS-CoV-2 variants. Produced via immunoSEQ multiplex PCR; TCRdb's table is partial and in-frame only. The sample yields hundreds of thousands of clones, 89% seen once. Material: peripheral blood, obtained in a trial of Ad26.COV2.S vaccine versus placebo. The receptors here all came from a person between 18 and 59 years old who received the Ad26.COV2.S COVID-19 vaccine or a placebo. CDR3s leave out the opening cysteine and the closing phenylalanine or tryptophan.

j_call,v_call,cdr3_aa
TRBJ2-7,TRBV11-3,ASKLTRDREVNEQY
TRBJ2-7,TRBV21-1,ASSKLGAGPDPYEQY
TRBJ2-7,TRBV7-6,ASSLGTGSYEQY
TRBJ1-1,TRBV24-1,ATSQGSYTEAF
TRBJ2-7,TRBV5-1,ASSLGLAGRSYEQY
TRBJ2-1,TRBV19,ASSIGGLAGYNEQF
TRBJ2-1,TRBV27,ASSWGQGDNEQF
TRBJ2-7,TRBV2,ASREESYEQY
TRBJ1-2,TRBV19,ASSRQGISYGYT
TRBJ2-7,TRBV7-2,ASSWTSGGTYEQY
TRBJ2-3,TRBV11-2,ASSFWTSGTDTQY
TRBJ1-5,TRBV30,AWQDSEGQPQH
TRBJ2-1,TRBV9,ASSDGLADFYEQF
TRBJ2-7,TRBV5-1,ASSLDGAYEQY
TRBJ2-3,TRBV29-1,SVERGSGSQTDTQY
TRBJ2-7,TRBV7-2,ASSEPGYEQY
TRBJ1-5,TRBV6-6,ASSSSEGAQPQH
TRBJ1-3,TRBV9,ASSVATGESGNTIY
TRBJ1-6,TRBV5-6,ASSLVTGQYNSPLH
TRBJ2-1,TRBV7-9,ASSPLAGYNEQF
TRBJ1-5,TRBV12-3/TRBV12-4,ASSLQGNQPQH
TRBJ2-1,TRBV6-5,ASRPGGGRTNEQF
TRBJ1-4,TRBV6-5,ASSTTGSNEKLF
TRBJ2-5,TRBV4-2,ASSPTTSGGFQETQY
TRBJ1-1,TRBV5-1,ASSLSVPNTEAF
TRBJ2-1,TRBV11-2,ASSRSGSPSYNEQF
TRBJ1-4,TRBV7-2,ASSFLQAPLF
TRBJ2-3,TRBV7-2,ASSSPAGGTQY
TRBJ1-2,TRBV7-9,AHGASGGDGYT
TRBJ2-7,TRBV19,ASSEGPGWSYEQY
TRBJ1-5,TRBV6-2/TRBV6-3,ASSILDRRDSNQPQH
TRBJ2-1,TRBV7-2,ASSLRRLAANNEQF
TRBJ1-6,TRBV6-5,ASSKRGDNSPLH
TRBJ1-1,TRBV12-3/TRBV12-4,ASSLTGTRAF
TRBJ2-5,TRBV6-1,ASSELAGEQETQY
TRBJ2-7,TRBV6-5,ASRADNSYEQY
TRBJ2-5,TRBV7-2,ASSLGQGPETQY
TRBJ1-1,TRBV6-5,ASSYLGQTYEAF
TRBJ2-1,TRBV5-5,ASSLRPQQGSGDEQF
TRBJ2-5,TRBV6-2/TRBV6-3,ASSYLETQY
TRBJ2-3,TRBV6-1,ASRERWGGPRATQY
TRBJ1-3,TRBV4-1,ASSQEGQGFGNTIY
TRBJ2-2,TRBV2,ASSVTSSNTGELF
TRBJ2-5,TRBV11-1,ASSRISGVETQY
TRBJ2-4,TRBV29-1,SVEDSGLLDIQY
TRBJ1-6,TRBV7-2,ASSLGQPDNSPLH
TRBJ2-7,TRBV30,AWNLDSLSYEQY
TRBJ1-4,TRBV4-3,ASSQEGHSSTNEKLF